The 32 T cell receptor beta chains listed next were all sequenced from one sample in a study of cytomegalovirus exposure and HLA in healthy donors. In the PCR, 60 Vbeta and 13 Jbeta primers were used. Profiling relied on immunoSEQ multiplex PCR, and the TCRdb table lists in-frame clones only, not all of them. The repertoire holds roughly 150,000 clones, with around four fifths as singletons. The material sequenced was PBMCs. These receptors were collected from a male donor in good health and CMV-seronegative.

The rearrangement links TRBV19 to TRBJ2-7; D remains unclear. This CDR3 has 13 amino acids. With 0 bases removed from V and 5 bases from J, the gap between germline ends came to 8 bases. Germline V gene lookup returns CDR1 LNHDA and CDR2 SQIVND (reference sequence). The CDR3 loop reads CASSIDRSHEQYF. CDR3 DNA sequence: TGTGCCAGTAGTATAGATCGGAGCCACGAGCAGTACTTC.

This clone was counted at least ten times. The chain couples TRBV4-2 to TRBJ2-5, with 13 bases fitting TRBD2. V dropped 1 base and J dropped 5; count of bases not matched to a gene: 4. CDR1 is LGHNA and CDR2 is YNFKEQ in the germline V gene. The length of the CDR3 is 16 residues. The CDR3 DNA follows: TGTGCCAGCAGCCAAGGAACTAGCGGGGGGGCGGAGACCCAGTACTTC. Its protein product is CASSQGTSGGAETQYF.

This clone has more than one count but fewer than ten. This chain's CDR3 is CASSVGEDNSPLHF. The CDR3 nucleotides read TGTGCCAGCAGCGTAGGGGAGGACAATTCACCCCTCCACTTT. The rearrangement uses TRBV9 and TRBJ1-6; D gene ambiguous. The CDR3 totals 14 residues. V was clipped by 0 bases and J by 7 bases, with 8 bases between them. The germline CDR1 and CDR2 sequences are SGDLS and YYNGEE.

This clone has a handful of counts. This sequence joins TRBV6-5 and TRBJ1-2, with 9 bases fitting TRBD1. The V gene end was trimmed by 2 bases and the J gene end by 8 bases; junction bases not matched to a gene: 6. Germline V lookup: CDR1 MNHEY, CDR2 SVGAGI. The CDR3 is 14 amino acids. CDR3 sequence (DNA): TGTGCCAGCAGTTACGGGGACAGGGTCAGCGGCTACACCTTC. It is translated as CASSYGDRVSGYTF.

J is TRBJ1-1 and V is TRBV15, with D possibly matching TRBD1 (5 bases). Germline V gives CDR1 LNHNV, CDR2 YYDKDF (reference sequence). The CDR3 spans 14 residues. Deletions cut 6 bases from V and 1 base from J, with 12 bases between. The CDR3 protein is CATRYRSQNTEAFF. In DNA, the CDR3 is TGTGCCACCAGATACAGGTCGCAGAACACTGAAGCTTTCTTT.

The genes are TRBV18 and TRBJ1-4; D gene ambiguous. Germline assignment: CDR1 KGHSH and CDR2 LQKENI. Trimming stripped 3 bases from V and 7 bases from J, with 12 bases between. The CDR3 extends over 14 amino acids. The CDR3 DNA is TGTGCCAGCTCACCTGGACTAGTGGTTGAAAAACTGTTTTTT. Translation: CASSPGLVVEKLFF.

The rearrangement links TRBV7-9 to TRBJ2-3, with 14 bases lining up with TRBD2. Germline V gene data show CDR1 as SEHNR and CDR2 as FQNEAQ (reference sequence). With V trimmed by 5 bases and J by 8 bases, 12 bases remained unmatched. There are 17 residues in the CDR3. The chain's CDR3 is CASSPDGTSGSWGTQYF. The CDR3 DNA is TGTGCCAGCAGCCCGGACGGGACTAGCGGGAGCTGGGGTACGCAGTATTTT.

This chain links TRBV6-1 with TRBJ2-5; no definite D call. CDR1 and CDR2 (germline): MNHNS, SASEGT. The CDR3 totals 12 residues. Trimming removed 4 bases at V and 5 bases at J, with 8 bases between. Here the CDR3 reads CASSAYFETQYF. CDR3 DNA: TGTGCCAGCAGTGCGTACTTTGAGACCCAGTACTTC.

This chain links TRBV28 with TRBJ2-5; 9 positions agree with TRBD1. The V gene's germline CDR1 is MDHEN and CDR2 SYDVKM. The CDR3 totals 15 residues. V shed 5 bases and J 5 bases; nucleotides not matched to a gene: 9. The CDR3: CASSPRTGEGETQYF. The DNA of the CDR3 is TGTGCCAGCAGTCCAAGGACAGGGGAGGGGGAGACCCAGTACTTC. The full variable domain, in which reference TRBV28 and TRBJ2-5 provide the parts outside the CDR3, is DVKVTQSSRYLVKRTGEKVFLECVQDMDHENMFWYRQDPGLGLRLIYFSYDVKMKEKGDIPEGYSVSREKKERFSLILESASTNQTSMYLCASSPRTGEGETQYFGPGTRLLVL.

This clone has just one count. V gene TRBV6-5 combines with J gene TRBJ2-1; 8 positions agree with TRBD2. Germline trimming cut 2 bases from V and 4 bases from J; bases unmatched to any gene: 7. Germline V lookup: CDR1 MNHEY, CDR2 SVGAGI. The CDR3 is made up of 16 amino acids. CDR3 sequence: CASSYGGGTRYNEQFF. The CDR3 nucleotides are TGTGCCAGCAGTTACGGCGGTGGGACTAGATACAATGAGCAGTTCTTC.

The chain joins TRBV4-3 to TRBJ2-1; 7 nucleotides line up with TRBD2. The CDR3 runs 18 residues. Trimming took 0 bases from V and 3 from J; bases not matched to a gene: 11. The germline V gene encodes CDR1 LGHNA and CDR2 YSLEER. The CDR3, as DNA: TGCGCCAGCAGCCAAGACTTCATTCGGGGGGTCCACTACAATGAGCAGTTCTTC. Protein product: CASSQDFIRGVHYNEQFF.

V gene TRBV11-3 combines with J gene TRBJ2-3; 9 positions agree with TRBD2. V lost 2 bases and J lost 3; bases outside the gene matches: 6. Germline CDR1 is SGHNT and CDR2 is YENEEA. This CDR3 region has 16 residues. CDR3 sequence (DNA): TGTGCCAGCAGCTTAACCTTAGCGGGAGTAACAGATACGCAGTATTTT. It yields the protein CASSLTLAGVTDTQYF.

V is TRBV9 and J is TRBJ2-1; 8 nucleotides line up with TRBD2. This CDR3 has 13 amino acids. V lost 0 bases to trimming and J lost 12 bases; unmatched junction nucleotides: 5. In germline, CDR1 is SGDLS, CDR2 YYNGEE. CDR3 amino acids: CASSVGGLAGQFF. CDR3 sequence (DNA): TGTGCCAGCAGCGTAGGAGGGCTAGCGGGGCAGTTCTTC.

There are a few counts of this clone. The V call is TRBV7-9, the J call TRBJ1-2; TRBD1 might be the D (6 bases). The germline V gene encodes CDR1 SEHNR and CDR2 FQNEAQ (reference sequence). This CDR3 spans 14 amino acids. V lost 5 bases, J lost 8 bases, and 18 bases lay in between. Written as DNA, the CDR3 is TGTGCCAGCAGCCCCCTACAGGGAATCGACGGCTACACCTTC. Protein sequence: CASSPLQGIDGYTF.

CDR3 sequence reads: CASSDSTGVLSTEAFF. The CDR3 nucleotides read TGTGCCAGCAGTGATTCGACAGGGGTACTGAGCACTGAAGCTTTCTTT. The chain employs TRBV2 and TRBJ1-1; TRBD1 matches at 8 bases. This CDR3 spans 16 amino acids. CDR1 and CDR2 (germline): SNHLY, FYNNEI. Trimming cost V 3 bases and J 4 bases; bases outside gene matches: 10. The full variable domain, rest sourced from reference TRBV2 and TRBJ1-1, is EPEVTQTPSHQVTQMGQEVILRCVPISNHLYFYWYRQILGQKVEFLVSFYNNEISEKSEIFDDQFSVERPDGSNFTLKIRSTKLEDSAMYFCASSDSTGVLSTEAFFGQGTRLTVV.

V is TRBV28 and J is TRBJ2-7; 10 nucleotides match TRBD2. CDR3 length: 19 residues. CDR1 and CDR2 from the germline V gene are MDHEN and SYDVKM. V shed 7 bases and J 2 bases; nucleotides not matched to a gene: 20. The CDR3 loop reads CASTSVFERSGRAPYEQYF. CDR3 sequence (DNA): TGTGCCAGCACGTCTGTTTTCGAGCGAAGCGGGAGGGCCCCCTACGAGCAGTACTTC.

In DNA form, the CDR3 reads TGTGCCAGCAGTGGCGTAGGACTAGCGGGGGCGGGCACCGGGGAGCTGTTTTTT. Translated, it gives CASSGVGLAGAGTGELFF. The V call is TRBV6-1, the J call TRBJ2-2; TRBD2 aligns across 13 bases. Germline assignment: CDR1 MNHNS and CDR2 SASEGT. Trimming removed 4 bases from V and 4 bases from J; junction bases left unmatched: 9. The CDR3 runs 18 residues.

The chain recombines TRBV27 with TRBJ2-7; D is perhaps TRBD1 (6 bases). The CDR3 is 13 amino acids. Germline V gives CDR1 MNHEY, CDR2 SMNVEV (reference sequence). V lost 5 bases and J lost 3, with 11 bases in between. The CDR3 DNA follows: TGTGCCAGCAGTATGATAGGGGGCTACGAGCAGTACTTC. As protein: CASSMIGGYEQYF.

In DNA form, the CDR3 reads TGTGCCTGTCAGGGAACCGCTGGAAACACCATATATTTT. Protein sequence: CACQGTAGNTIYF. The chain couples TRBV30 to TRBJ1-3; a weak D match, TRBD1 (5 bases). With 6 bases removed from V and 2 bases from J, the gap between germline ends came to 11 bases. This CDR3 is built from 13 residues. The germline V gene has CDR1 GTSNPN and CDR2 SVGIG (reference sequence).

The chain links TRBV4-1 to TRBJ2-7, with 12 bases lining up with TRBD1. The V gene end was trimmed by 3 bases and the J gene end by 6 bases; junction bases not matched to a gene: 6. Germline CDR1 reads MGHRA; CDR2 reads YSYEKL. The CDR3 loop spans 15 amino acids. The CDR3: CASSQPGQGASEQYF. The CDR3 nucleotides are TGCGCCAGCAGCCAGCCGGGACAGGGGGCTAGCGAGCAGTACTTC.

The V gene is TRBV7-9, the J gene TRBJ2-5, with TRBD1 matching 11 bases. The V gene's germline CDR1 is SEHNR and CDR2 FQNEAQ (reference sequence). The CDR3 totals 16 residues. The V and J ends lost 2 bases and 5 bases, in that order; junction bases with no gene match: 7. CDR3 nucleotide sequence: TGTGCCAGCAGCTTAATCCAGGACAGGGGGCCGGAGACCCAGTACTTC. Translating it yields CASSLIQDRGPETQYF. Together with reference TRBV7-9 and TRBJ2-5, the CDR3 gives the full variable domain: DTGVSQNPRHKITKRGQNVTFRCDPISEHNRLYWYRQTLGQGPEFLTYFQNEAQLEKSRLLSDRFSAERPKGSFSTLEIQRTEQGDSAMYLCASSLIQDRGPETQYFGPGTRLLVL.

The CDR3 reads CASEWLARDNEQFF. The CDR3 DNA follows: TGTGCCAGTGAGTGGCTAGCGAGAGACAATGAGCAGTTCTTC. V is TRBV5-5 and J is TRBJ2-1; D is possibly TRBD2 (6 bases). Germline V gene sequence: CDR1 SGHKS, CDR2 YYEKEE (reference sequence). This CDR3 is built from 14 residues. V lost 8 bases and J lost 5, with 17 bases in between.

The V call is TRBV4-2, the J call TRBJ2-1, with TRBD2 identical over 9 bases. V dropped 3 bases and J dropped 0; count of bases not matched to a gene: 12. Germline-derived CDR1 and CDR2 are LGHNA and YNFKEQ. This CDR3 contains 19 residues. This CDR3 is CASSHPTPSGGSSYNEQFF. In DNA form, the CDR3 reads TGTGCCAGCAGCCACCCAACCCCCAGCGGGGGGAGCTCCTACAATGAGCAGTTCTTC.

Only a few counts were recorded for this clone. The J gene is TRBJ1-1, the V gene TRBV2, with a weak D call TRBD1 (5 bases). Germline V gives CDR1 SNHLY, CDR2 FYNNEI. CDR3 length: 12 amino acids. V was trimmed by 7 bases and J by 6 bases, leaving 12 bases between them. The CDR3 bases are TGTGCCAGCACCTTGGTAGGGGCTGAAGCTTTCTTT. Its protein is CASTLVGAEAFF.

CDR3 nucleotides: TGTGCCAGCAGTGATCGGCAAAAGGGACTCGAGCAGTACTTC. Translating gives CASSDRQKGLEQYF. The chain has TRBV2 and TRBJ2-7; D might be TRBD2 (6 bases). Germline CDR1 SNHLY, CDR2 FYNNEI. This CDR3 is built from 14 residues. The V gene lost 3 bases and the J gene lost 6 bases, with 15 bases spanning the gap.

The chain links TRBV21-1 to TRBJ1-6. TRBV21-1 is listed as a pseudogene. This CDR3 contains 19 residues. The CDR3 nucleotides read TGTGCCAGCAGCAAAGTAGGGGTTTGGTCAGGGAGGGATAATTCACCCCTCCACTTT. Translated: CASSKVGVWSGRDNSPLHF.

This clone was seen more than once but under ten times. The J gene is TRBJ2-3, the V gene TRBV5-4, with 8 bases fitting TRBD1. This CDR3 is 15 amino acids long. Per the germline V gene, CDR1 is SGHNT and CDR2 is YYREEE (reference sequence). The V gene end was trimmed by 0 bases and the J gene end by 4 bases; junction bases not matched to a gene: 4. The CDR3 loop is CASSLGQGIADTQYF. As DNA, the CDR3 is TGTGCCAGCAGCTTGGGACAGGGGATCGCAGATACGCAGTATTTT.

This clone was observed a handful of times. DNA for the CDR3: TGTGCCAGCAGCCAAGACAGCCGTCAAGAGACCCAGTACTTC. Translated, it gives CASSQDSRQETQYF. The chain couples TRBV11-2 to TRBJ2-5; a possible D gene is TRBD1 (5 bases). V dropped 5 bases and J dropped 2 bases, with 12 bases sitting between them. Per germline, CDR1 SGHAT and CDR2 FQNNGV. The CDR3 length is 14 residues.

This sequence joins TRBV5-6 and TRBJ2-7, with 8 bases identical to TRBD1. The CDR3 consists of 13 residues. The germline V gene encodes CDR1 SGHDT and CDR2 YYEEEE. The trim removed 0 bases at V and 7 bases at J, leaving 3 bases unmatched. This chain's CDR3 is CASSLGTGREQYF. The CDR3 nucleotides read TGTGCCAGCAGCTTGGGGACAGGGCGGGAGCAGTACTTC.

To note about this clone: Its ends do not fully match the called genes, so a read error is possible. J is TRBJ2-3 and V is TRBV7-2; 14 bases fit TRBD2. Germline assignment: CDR1 SGHTA and CDR2 FQGNSA. CDR3 length equals 18 residues. CDR3 DNA: TGTGTCAGCAGCCTCCGACTAGCGGGGGGGCGGTTGACAGATACGCAGTATTTT. This encodes CVSSLRLAGGRLTDTQYF.

The rearrangement links TRBV6-5 to TRBJ2-1, with 8 bases aligning to TRBD1. V gave up 2 bases and J gave up 8 bases; unmatched junction bases: 11. The CDR3 has 16 amino acids. Germline V CDR1 and CDR2: MNHEY, SVGAGI. CDR3 region: CASSYPRQGRRDEQFF. The DNA for the CDR3 is TGTGCCAGCAGTTACCCCCGACAGGGGAGGAGGGATGAGCAGTTCTTC.

V is TRBV5-1 and J is TRBJ2-3; 9 bases line up with TRBD1. Trimming removed 3 bases from V and 5 bases from J; junction bases left unmatched: 4. CDR1 and CDR2 (germline): SGHRS, YFSETQ. The CDR3 loop spans 14 amino acids. CDR3 in DNA: TGCGCCAGCAGCTCCGGACAGGGGCTAGATACGCAGTATTTT. It encodes CASSSGQGLDTQYF.